This entry concerns a single T cell receptor (beta chain). This sample stems from a study of OX40 agonist ivuxolimab in advanced cancers. Overall study: Patient treatment consisted of intravenous ivuxolimab administration every 2 weeks at 0.01 to 10 mg/kg.

The protocol was immunoSEQ multiplex PCR, while the TCRdb copy is restricted to in-frame clones and leaves out a portion. The sample contains some 47,000 clones, approximately 80% of which appear only once. The TCR originated in an adult with an advanced solid tumor such as melanoma, head and neck, liver or kidney cancer. This specimen was CD4+ or CD8+ T cells sorted from blood, taken in a trial of the OX40 agonist ivuxolimab.

The CDR3 DNA is TGTGCCAGCAGCTTGTTAAATAATGAAAAACTGTTTTTT. It codes for CASSLLNNEKLFF. J is TRBJ1-4 and V is TRBV5-5; D not certain. The CDR3 covers 13 residues. The germline V gene encodes CDR1 SGHKS and CDR2 YYEKEE (reference sequence). With 1 base removed from V and 4 bases from J, the gap between germline ends came to 5 bases.